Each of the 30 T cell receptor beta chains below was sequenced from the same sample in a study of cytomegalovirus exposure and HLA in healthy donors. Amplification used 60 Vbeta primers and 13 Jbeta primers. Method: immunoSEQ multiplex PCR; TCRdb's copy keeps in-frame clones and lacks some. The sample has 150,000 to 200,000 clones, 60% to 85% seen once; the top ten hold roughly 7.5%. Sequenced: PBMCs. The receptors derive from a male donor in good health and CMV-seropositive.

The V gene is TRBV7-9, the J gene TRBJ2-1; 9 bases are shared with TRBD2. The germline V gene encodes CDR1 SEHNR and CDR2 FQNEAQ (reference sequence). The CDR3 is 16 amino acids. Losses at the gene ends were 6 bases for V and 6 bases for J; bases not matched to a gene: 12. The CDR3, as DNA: TGTGCCAGCAGTCCCTCGGGACTAGCAGTGGGCAATGAGCAGTTCTTC. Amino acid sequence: CASSPSGLAVGNEQFF. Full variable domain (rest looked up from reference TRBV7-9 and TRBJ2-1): DTGVSQNPRHKITKRGQNVTFRCDPISEHNRLYWYRQTLGQGPEFLTYFQNEAQLEKSRLLSDRFSAERPKGSFSTLEIQRTEQGDSAMYLCASSPSGLAVGNEQFFGPGTRLTVL.

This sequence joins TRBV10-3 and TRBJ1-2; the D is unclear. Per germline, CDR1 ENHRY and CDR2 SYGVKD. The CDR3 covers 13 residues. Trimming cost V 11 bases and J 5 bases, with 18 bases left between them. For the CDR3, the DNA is TGTGCCTCGACCTCTGGGCCGCCTTATGGCTACACCTTC. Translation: CASTSGPPYGYTF.

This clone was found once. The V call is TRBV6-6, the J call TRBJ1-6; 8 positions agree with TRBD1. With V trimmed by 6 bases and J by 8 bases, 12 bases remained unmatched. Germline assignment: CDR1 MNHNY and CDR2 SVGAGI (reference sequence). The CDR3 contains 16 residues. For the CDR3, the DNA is TGTGCCAGCAGCCGAAGGACAGGGACTTTTCATTCACCCCTCCACTTT. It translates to CASSRRTGTFHSPLHF.

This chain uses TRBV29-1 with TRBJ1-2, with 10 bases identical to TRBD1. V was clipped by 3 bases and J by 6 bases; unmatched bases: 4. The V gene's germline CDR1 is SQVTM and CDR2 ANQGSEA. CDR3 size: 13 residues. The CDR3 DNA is TGCAGCGTTGAGGGGACAGGGGTTGATGGCTACACCTTC. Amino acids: CSVEGTGVDGYTF. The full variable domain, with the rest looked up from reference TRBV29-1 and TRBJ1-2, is SAVISQKPSRDICQRGTSLTIQCQVDSQVTMMFWYRQQPGQSLTLIATANQGSEATYESGFVIDKFPISRPNLTFSTLTVSNMSPEDSSIYLCSVEGTGVDGYTFGSGTRLTVV.

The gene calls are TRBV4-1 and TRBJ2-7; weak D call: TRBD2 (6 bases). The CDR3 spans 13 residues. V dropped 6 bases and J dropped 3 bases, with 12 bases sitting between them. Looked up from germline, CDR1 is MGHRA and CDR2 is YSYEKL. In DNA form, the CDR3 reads TGCGCCAGCAGTCCGGGACTTCGCTACGAGCAGTACTTC. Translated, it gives CASSPGLRYEQYF.

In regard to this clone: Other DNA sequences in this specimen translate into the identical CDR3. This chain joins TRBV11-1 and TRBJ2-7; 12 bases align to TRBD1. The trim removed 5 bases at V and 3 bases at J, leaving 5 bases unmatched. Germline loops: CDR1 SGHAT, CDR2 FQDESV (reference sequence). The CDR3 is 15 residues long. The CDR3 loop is CASSPRDRGLYEQYF. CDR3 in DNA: TGTGCCAGCAGCCCCCGGGACAGGGGGCTCTACGAGCAGTACTTC.

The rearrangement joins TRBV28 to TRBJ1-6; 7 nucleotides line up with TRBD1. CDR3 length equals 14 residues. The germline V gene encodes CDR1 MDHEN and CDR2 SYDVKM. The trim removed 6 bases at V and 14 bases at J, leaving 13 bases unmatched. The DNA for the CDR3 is TGTGCCAGCAGCATATCTCGACAGGGTCGCGCCCTCCACTTT. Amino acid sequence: CASSISRQGRALHF.

CDR3 DNA sequence: TGCGCCAGCAGCCACGGCGGGACTAGCGGGGGTTACAATGAGCAGTTCTTC. Protein sequence: CASSHGGTSGGYNEQFF. This chain uses TRBV4-1 with TRBJ2-1; TRBD2 matches 14 bases. Germline lookup yields CDR1 MGHRA and CDR2 YSYEKL. The junction had 5 bases not matched to a gene; V was cut back by 3 bases and J by 4 bases. The CDR3 has 17 residues.

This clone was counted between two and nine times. The CDR3 DNA is TGTGCCAGCAGTGAAGTCCCAGGGTTCTACGAGCAGTACTTC. This translates into CASSEVPGFYEQYF. The chain links TRBV6-1 to TRBJ2-7, with D maybe TRBD1 (5 bases). Trimming stripped 1 base from V and 3 bases from J, with 10 bases between. The CDR3 extends over 14 amino acids. The germline V gene has CDR1 MNHNS and CDR2 SASEGT.

The CDR3 is CASSPSRTENTEAFF. For the CDR3, the DNA is TGTGCCAGCAGCCCTTCCCGGACAGAGAACACTGAAGCTTTCTTT. V and J are TRBV5-4 and TRBJ1-1, with TRBD1 as a possible D gene (6 bases). Trimming took 4 bases from V and 1 from J, leaving 14 bases between them. The CDR3 covers 15 residues. From germline, CDR1 is SGHNT and CDR2 YYREEE (reference sequence).

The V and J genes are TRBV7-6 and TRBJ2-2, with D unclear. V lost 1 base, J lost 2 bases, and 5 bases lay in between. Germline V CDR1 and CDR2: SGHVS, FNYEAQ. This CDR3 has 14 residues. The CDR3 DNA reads TGTGCCAGCAGCTTAGACTTCAACACCGGGGAGCTGTTTTTT. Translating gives CASSLDFNTGELFF.

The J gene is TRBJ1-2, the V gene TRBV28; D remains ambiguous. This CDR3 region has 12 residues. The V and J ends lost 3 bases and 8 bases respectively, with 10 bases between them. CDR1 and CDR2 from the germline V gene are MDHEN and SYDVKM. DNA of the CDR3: TGTGCCAGCAGTTTCGCGATGAGGGGCTACACCTTC. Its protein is CASSFAMRGYTF.

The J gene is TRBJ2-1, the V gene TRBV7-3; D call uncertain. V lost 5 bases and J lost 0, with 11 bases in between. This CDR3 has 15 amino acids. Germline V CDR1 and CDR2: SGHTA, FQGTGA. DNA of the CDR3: TGTGCCAGCAGCATACGACTGAGCTCCTACAATGAGCAGTTCTTC. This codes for CASSIRLSSYNEQFF.

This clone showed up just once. Here the CDR3 reads CAWSVLGAFPYEQYF. DNA for the CDR3: TGTGCCTGGAGTGTATTGGGGGCCTTCCCCTACGAGCAGTACTTC. This rearrangement joins TRBV30 to TRBJ2-7; possible D gene TRBD1, 6 bases. Germline V gene sequence: CDR1 GTSNPN, CDR2 SVGIG (reference sequence). The CDR3 has 15 amino acids. V dropped 0 bases and J dropped 2 bases, with 14 bases sitting between them.

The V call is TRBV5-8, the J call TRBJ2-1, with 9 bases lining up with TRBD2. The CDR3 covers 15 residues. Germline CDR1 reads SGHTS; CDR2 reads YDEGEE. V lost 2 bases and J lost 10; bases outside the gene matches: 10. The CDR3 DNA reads TGTGCCAGCAGCTTTTTACCGGGACTAGCCCAGGAGCAGTTCTTC. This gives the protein CASSFLPGLAQEQFF.

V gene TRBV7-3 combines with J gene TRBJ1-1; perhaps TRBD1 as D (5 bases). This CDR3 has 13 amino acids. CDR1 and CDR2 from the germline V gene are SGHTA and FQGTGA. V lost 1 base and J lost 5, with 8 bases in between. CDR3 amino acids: CASSLMGGTEAFF. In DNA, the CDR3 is TGTGCCAGCAGCTTAATGGGGGGAACTGAAGCTTTCTTT. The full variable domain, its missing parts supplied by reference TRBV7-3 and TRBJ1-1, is GAGVSQTPSNKVTEKGKYVELRCDPISGHTALYWYRQSLGQGPEFLIYFQGTGAADDSGLPNDRFFAVRPEGSVSTLKIQRTERGDSAVYLCASSLMGGTEAFFGQGTRLTVV.

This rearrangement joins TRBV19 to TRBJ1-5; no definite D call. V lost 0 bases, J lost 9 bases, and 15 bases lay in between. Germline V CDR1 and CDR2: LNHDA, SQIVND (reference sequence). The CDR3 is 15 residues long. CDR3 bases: TGTGCCAGTAGTATAGATGGCTCGCCGGGGTCGCCCCAGCATTTT. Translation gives CASSIDGSPGSPQHF.

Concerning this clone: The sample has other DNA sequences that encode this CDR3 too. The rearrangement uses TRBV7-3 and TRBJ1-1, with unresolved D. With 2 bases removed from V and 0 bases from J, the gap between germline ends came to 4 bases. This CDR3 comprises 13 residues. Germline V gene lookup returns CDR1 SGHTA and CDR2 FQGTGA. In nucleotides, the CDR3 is TGTGCCAGCAGCTTATCAGTGAACACTGAAGCTTTCTTT. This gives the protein CASSLSVNTEAFF.

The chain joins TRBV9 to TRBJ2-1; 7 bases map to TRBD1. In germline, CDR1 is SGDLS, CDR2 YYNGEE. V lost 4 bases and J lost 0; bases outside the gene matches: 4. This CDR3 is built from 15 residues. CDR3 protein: CASSLTGVSYNEQFF. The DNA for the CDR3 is TGTGCCAGCAGCCTTACAGGGGTCTCCTACAATGAGCAGTTCTTC.

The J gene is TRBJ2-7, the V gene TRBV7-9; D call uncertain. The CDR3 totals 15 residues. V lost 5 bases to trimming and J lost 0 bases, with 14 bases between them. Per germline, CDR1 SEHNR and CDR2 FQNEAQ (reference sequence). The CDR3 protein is CASSPTPTISYEQYF. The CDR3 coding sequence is TGTGCCAGCAGCCCGACGCCGACAATCTCCTACGAGCAGTACTTC.

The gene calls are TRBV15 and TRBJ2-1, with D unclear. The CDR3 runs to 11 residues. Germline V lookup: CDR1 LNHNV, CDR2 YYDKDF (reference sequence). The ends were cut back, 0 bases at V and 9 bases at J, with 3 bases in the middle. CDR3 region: CATSREAEQFF. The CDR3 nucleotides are TGTGCCACCAGCAGAGAGGCTGAGCAGTTCTTC.

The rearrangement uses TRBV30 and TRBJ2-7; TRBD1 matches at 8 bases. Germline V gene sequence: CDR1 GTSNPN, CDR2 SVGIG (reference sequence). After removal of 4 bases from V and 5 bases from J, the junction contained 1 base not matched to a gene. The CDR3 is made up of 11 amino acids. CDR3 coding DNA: TGTGCCTGGAAGACAGGGGACGAGCAGTACTTC. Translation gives CAWKTGDEQYF. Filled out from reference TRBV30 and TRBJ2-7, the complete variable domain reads SQTIHQWPATLVQPVGSPLSLECTVEGTSNPNLYWYRQAAGRGLQLLFYSVGIGQISSEVPQNLSASRPQDRQFILSSKKLLLSDSGFYLCAWKTGDEQYFGPGTRLTVT.

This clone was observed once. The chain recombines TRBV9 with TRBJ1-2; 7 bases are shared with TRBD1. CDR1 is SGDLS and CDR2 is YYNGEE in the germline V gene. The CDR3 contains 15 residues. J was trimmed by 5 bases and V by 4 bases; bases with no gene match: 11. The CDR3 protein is CASSKTGQNGYGYTF. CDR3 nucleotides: TGTGCCAGCAGCAAGACGGGACAGAACGGTTATGGCTACACCTTC.

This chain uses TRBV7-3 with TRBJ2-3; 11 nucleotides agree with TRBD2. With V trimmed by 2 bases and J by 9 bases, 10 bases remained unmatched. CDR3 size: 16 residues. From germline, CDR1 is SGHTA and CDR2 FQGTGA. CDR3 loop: CASSLGLAGGLGTQYF. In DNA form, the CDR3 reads TGTGCCAGCAGCTTAGGTCTAGCGGGGGGTTTGGGAACGCAGTATTTT.

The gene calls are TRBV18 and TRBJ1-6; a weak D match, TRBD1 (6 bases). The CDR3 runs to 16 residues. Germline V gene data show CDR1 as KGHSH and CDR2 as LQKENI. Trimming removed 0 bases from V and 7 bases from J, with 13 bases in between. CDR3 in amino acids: CASSPPWTVENSPLHF. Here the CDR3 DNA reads TGTGCCAGCTCACCACCGTGGACAGTCGAAAATTCACCCCTCCACTTT.

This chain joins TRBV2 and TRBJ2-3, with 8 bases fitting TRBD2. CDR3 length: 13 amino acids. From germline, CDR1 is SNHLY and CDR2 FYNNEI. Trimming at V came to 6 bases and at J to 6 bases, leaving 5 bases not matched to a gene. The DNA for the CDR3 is TGTGCCAGCAGCCGGGAGGGTAGGGATACGCAGTATTTT. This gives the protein CASSREGRDTQYF.

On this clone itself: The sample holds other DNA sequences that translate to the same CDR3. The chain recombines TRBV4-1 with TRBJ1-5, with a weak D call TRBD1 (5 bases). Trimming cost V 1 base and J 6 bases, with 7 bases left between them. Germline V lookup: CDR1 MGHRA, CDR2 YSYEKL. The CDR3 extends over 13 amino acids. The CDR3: CASSQVQGQPQHF. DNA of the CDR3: TGCGCCAGCAGCCAAGTTCAGGGTCAGCCCCAGCATTTT.

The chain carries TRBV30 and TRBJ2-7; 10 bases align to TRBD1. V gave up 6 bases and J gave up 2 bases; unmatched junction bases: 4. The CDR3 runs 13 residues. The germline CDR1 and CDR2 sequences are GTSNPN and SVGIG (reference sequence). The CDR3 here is CACGTGVTYEQYF. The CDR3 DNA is TGTGCCTGTGGGACAGGGGTCACCTACGAGCAGTACTTC.

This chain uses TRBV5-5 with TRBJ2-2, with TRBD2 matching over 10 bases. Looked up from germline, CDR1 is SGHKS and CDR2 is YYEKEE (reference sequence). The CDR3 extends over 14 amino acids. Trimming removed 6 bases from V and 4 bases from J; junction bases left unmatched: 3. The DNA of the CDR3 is TGTGCCAGCAACCTAGCGGGGGCCACCGGGGAGCTGTTTTTT. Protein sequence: CASNLAGATGELFF. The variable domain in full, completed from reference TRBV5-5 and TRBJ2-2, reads DAGVTQSPTHLIKTRGQQVTLRCSPISGHKSVSWYQQVLGQGPQFIFQYYEKEERGRGNFPDRFSARQFPNYSSELNVNALLLGDSALYLCASNLAGATGELFFGEGSRLTVL.

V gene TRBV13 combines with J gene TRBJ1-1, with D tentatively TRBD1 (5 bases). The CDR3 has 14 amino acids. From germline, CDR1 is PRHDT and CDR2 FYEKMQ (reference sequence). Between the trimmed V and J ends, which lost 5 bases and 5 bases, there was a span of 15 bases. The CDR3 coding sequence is TGTGCCAGCAGCCGCCCGGGGGAAGAAACTGAAGCTTTCTTT. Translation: CASSRPGEETEAFF. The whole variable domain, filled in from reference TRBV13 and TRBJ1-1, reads AAGVIQSPRHLIKEKRETATLKCYPIPRHDTVYWYQQGPGQDPQFLISFYEKMQSDKGSIPDRFSAQQFSDYHSELNMSSLELGDSALYFCASSRPGEETEAFFGQGTRLTVV.